The 20 T cell receptor beta chains listed next were all sequenced from one sample in a study of blood T cell repertoires in COVID-19. Repertoires were generated with immunoSEQ multiplex PCR, while TCRdb's copy carries only in-frame clones and drops some. The data show some 150,000 clones, with about 86% seen just once and 7.5% to 8.5% held by the top ten. The sequenced sample consisted of peripheral blood. The source of these receptors is a woman in her fifties or sixties with acute or convalescent COVID-19.

The chain carries TRBV14 and TRBJ1-5, with D hard to call. The germline V gene encodes CDR1 SGHDN and CDR2 FVKESK. Trimming pared 4 bases from V and 1 base from J, leaving 8 bases between. The CDR3 runs 14 residues. The DNA for the CDR3 is TGTGCCAGCAGCCCGGGGAGGAGCAATCAGCCCCAGCATTTT. Translated, it gives CASSPGRSNQPQHF.

This chain joins TRBV4-2 and TRBJ2-5, with 8 bases that match TRBD1. Germline V CDR1 and CDR2: LGHNA, YNFKEQ. V shed 0 bases and J 5 bases; nucleotides not matched to a gene: 8. The CDR3 is 16 amino acids. Written as DNA, the CDR3 is TGTGCCAGCAGCCAAGACGCCGCCGGGACAGGCGAGACCCAGTACTTC. Its protein product is CASSQDAAGTGETQYF.

The chain recombines TRBV30 with TRBJ1-4; no clear D gene. Trimming cost V 2 bases and J 7 bases, with 14 bases left between them. The CDR3 extends over 14 amino acids. Germline-derived CDR1 and CDR2 are GTSNPN and SVGIG (reference sequence). The CDR3 sequence is CAWSIGPAGEKLFF. CDR3 sequence (DNA): TGTGCCTGGAGTATAGGCCCCGCGGGTGAAAAACTGTTTTTT.

This chain links TRBV4-2 with TRBJ1-5, with D perhaps TRBD1 (6 bases). V lost 1 base to trimming and J lost 1 base, with 11 bases between them. There are 16 residues in the CDR3. Germline CDR1 and CDR2: LGHNA and YNFKEQ. CDR3 sequence (DNA): TGTGCCAGCAGCCAAGCTTCCCAGGGGAGCAATCAGCCCCAGCATTTT. Encoded protein: CASSQASQGSNQPQHF.

This clone came up once. V and J are TRBV9 and TRBJ2-1; 12 nucleotides line up with TRBD2. Germline V lookup: CDR1 SGDLS, CDR2 YYNGEE. The CDR3 totals 15 residues. V trimming: 0 bases; J trimming: 12 bases; junction bases outside the gene matches: 7. This CDR3 is CASSVGSSGGVWQFF. The DNA of the CDR3 is TGTGCCAGCAGCGTAGGGTCTAGCGGGGGGGTGTGGCAGTTCTTC. The full variable domain, in which reference TRBV9 and TRBJ2-1 provide the parts outside the CDR3, is DSGVTQTPKHLITATGQRVTLRCSPRSGDLSVYWYQQSLDQGLQFLIQYYNGEERAKGNILERFSAQQFPDLHSELNLSSLELGDSALYFCASSVGSSGGVWQFFGPGTRLTVL.

The chain combines TRBV20-1 with TRBJ2-7; D is ambiguous. There are 12 residues in the CDR3. CDR1 is DFQATT and CDR2 is SNEGSKA in the germline V gene (reference sequence). V lost 3 bases and J 1 base, leaving 7 bases between the germline ends. The DNA of the CDR3 is TGCAGTGCTAGTGTCGGTTCCTACGAGCAGTACTTC. The encoded protein is CSASVGSYEQYF.

This chain uses TRBV10-3 with TRBJ2-7, with D maybe TRBD1 (5 bases). This CDR3 contains 12 residues. V was pared by 11 bases and J by 2 bases, with 13 bases between. Germline values: CDR1 ENHRY, CDR2 SYGVKD. For the CDR3, the DNA is TGTGCCTCCGAAGGGGAAACCTACGAGCAGTACTTC. Translation gives CASEGETYEQYF.

The chain combines TRBV9 with TRBJ1-3; 10 nucleotides line up with TRBD1. V was clipped by 3 bases and J by 2 bases; unmatched bases: 8. The CDR3 is 17 residues long. Germline V gene lookup returns CDR1 SGDLS and CDR2 YYNGEE. This CDR3 is CASSETTGGRAGNTIYF. The CDR3 bases are TGTGCCAGCAGCGAAACGACAGGGGGCAGGGCTGGAAACACCATATATTTT.

The chain couples TRBV19 to TRBJ2-7; the match to TRBD1 covers 9 bases. Trimming cost V 2 bases and J 2 bases; bases outside gene matches: 4. The germline V gene encodes CDR1 LNHDA and CDR2 SQIVND (reference sequence). The CDR3 is made up of 15 amino acids. The CDR3 nucleotides read TGTGCCAGTAGTATACTCACAGGGGGCGCCTACGAGCAGTACTTC. The encoded protein is CASSILTGGAYEQYF.

V gene TRBV6-2 or TRBV6-3 combines with J gene TRBJ2-2, with D possibly being TRBD1 (6 bases). The CDR3 is 15 residues long. CDR1 and CDR2 (germline): MNHEY, SVGEGT. V was pared by 2 bases and J by 2 bases, with 9 bases between. The CDR3 sequence is CASSYVRGNTGELFF. In DNA, the CDR3 is TGTGCCAGCAGTTACGTCAGGGGAAACACCGGGGAGCTGTTTTTT.

For this clone: A read error is possible here, since a much larger clone lies one base away. V and J are TRBV4-2 and TRBJ1-5; 9 nucleotides line up with TRBD1. Germline lookup yields CDR1 LGHNA and CDR2 YNFKEQ. With V trimmed by 5 bases and J by 2 bases, 1 base remained unmatched. CDR3 length: 14 residues. CDR3 amino acids: CASSWTGGNQPQHF. For the CDR3, the DNA is TGTGCCAGCAGCTGGACAGGGGGCAATCAGCCCCAGCATTTT.

This clone was detected only a few times. This sequence joins TRBV7-9 and TRBJ1-2; possibly TRBD1 for D (5 bases). Per germline, CDR1 SEHNR and CDR2 FQNEAQ (reference sequence). This CDR3 spans 13 amino acids. Trimming pared 3 bases from V and 5 bases from J, leaving 10 bases between. The CDR3 DNA reads TGTGCCAGCAGCTTTTCAGGGAAGTATGGCTACACCTTC. Its translation is CASSFSGKYGYTF. Supplemented by reference TRBV7-9 and TRBJ1-2, the full variable domain reads DTGVSQNPRHKITKRGQNVTFRCDPISEHNRLYWYRQTLGQGPEFLTYFQNEAQLEKSRLLSDRFSAERPKGSFSTLEIQRTEQGDSAMYLCASSFSGKYGYTFGSGTRLTVV.

J is TRBJ2-2 and V is TRBV15, with 7 bases identical to TRBD2. The CDR3 consists of 16 residues. Germline V gene lookup returns CDR1 LNHNV and CDR2 YYDKDF (reference sequence). After removal of 3 bases from V and 7 bases from J, the junction contained 11 bases not matched to a gene. CDR3 region: CATSSRTRSSGGELFF. CDR3 in DNA: TGTGCCACCAGCAGCAGGACTAGATCGTCAGGCGGGGAGCTGTTTTTT.

This clone appeared once. V usage is TRBV28 and J usage is TRBJ1-4; possibly TRBD1 for D (5 bases). V was shortened by 2 bases and J by 8 bases, with 12 bases between the two germline ends. The CDR3 is 14 amino acids. Germline CDR1 MDHEN, CDR2 SYDVKM. DNA of the CDR3: TGTGCCAGCAGTTTAGGGGGGAGTAGGGAAAAACTGTTTTTT. This translates into CASSLGGSREKLFF.

The rearrangement joins TRBV5-4 to TRBJ2-1; 11 nucleotides agree with TRBD2. J lost 3 bases, V lost 4 bases, and 6 bases had no gene match. Germline V gives CDR1 SGHNT, CDR2 YYREEE (reference sequence). The length of the CDR3 is 16 residues. CDR3 DNA sequence: TGTGCCAGCAGCCATCCGGGACTAGCGGACTACAATGAGCAGTTCTTC. Translation gives CASSHPGLADYNEQFF.

This rearrangement joins TRBV6-5 to TRBJ2-7; 8 bases map to TRBD1. Trimming removed 5 bases from V and 1 base from J; junction bases left unmatched: 4. CDR3 length: 14 amino acids. CDR1 and CDR2 from the germline V gene are MNHEY and SVGAGI. The CDR3 loop reads CASSPYRGSYEQYF. The DNA for the CDR3 is TGTGCCAGCAGTCCTTACAGGGGGTCCTACGAGCAGTACTTC.

The chain recombines TRBV5-6 with TRBJ2-1; 11 nucleotides match TRBD2. Trimming cost V 1 base and J 1 base; bases outside gene matches: 7. The CDR3 sequence is 18 residues long. Germline CDR1 SGHDT, CDR2 YYEEEE. The DNA for the CDR3 is TGTGCCAGCAGCTTGCAAACTAGCGGGGGACCTTCCTACAATGAGCAGTTCTTC. Its translation: CASSLQTSGGPSYNEQFF.

V and J are TRBV5-8 and TRBJ2-4; 11 bases align to TRBD1. Germline CDR1 and CDR2: SGHTS and YDEGEE. V was pared by 3 bases and J by 6 bases, with 5 bases of the junction left unmatched. This CDR3 has 15 residues. DNA for the CDR3: TGTGCCAGCAGCTCAGGACAGGGGGCTATAAACATTCAGTACTTC. It yields the protein CASSSGQGAINIQYF.

The J gene is TRBJ1-6, the V gene TRBV7-2; tentatively, D is TRBD1 (5 bases). V was shortened by 3 bases and J by 6 bases, with 15 bases between the two germline ends. Germline loops: CDR1 SGHTA, CDR2 FQGNSA. This CDR3 has 16 amino acids. CDR3 nucleotides: TGTGCCAGCAGCTTTGGACACACGGCACCTAATTCACCCCTCCACTTT. The encoded protein is CASSFGHTAPNSPLHF.

This rearrangement joins TRBV6-5 to TRBJ1-2; D is undetermined. Trimming shortened V by 2 bases and J by 0 bases, and 10 bases separated the two germline ends. CDR3 size: 15 residues. Germline CDR1 MNHEY, CDR2 SVGAGI. The CDR3: CASSYAPEANYGYTF. As DNA, the CDR3 is TGTGCCAGCAGTTACGCCCCCGAGGCTAACTATGGCTACACCTTC.